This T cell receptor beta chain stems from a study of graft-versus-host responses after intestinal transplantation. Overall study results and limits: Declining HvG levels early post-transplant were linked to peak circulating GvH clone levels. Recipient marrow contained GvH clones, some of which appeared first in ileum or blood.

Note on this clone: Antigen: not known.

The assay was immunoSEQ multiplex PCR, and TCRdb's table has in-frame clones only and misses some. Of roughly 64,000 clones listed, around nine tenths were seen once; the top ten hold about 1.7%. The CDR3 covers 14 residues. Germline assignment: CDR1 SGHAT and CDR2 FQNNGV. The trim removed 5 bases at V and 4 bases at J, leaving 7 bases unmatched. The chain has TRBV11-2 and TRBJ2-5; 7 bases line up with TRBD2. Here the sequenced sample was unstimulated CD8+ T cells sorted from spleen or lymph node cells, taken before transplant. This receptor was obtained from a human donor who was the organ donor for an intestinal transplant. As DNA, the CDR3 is TGTGCCAGCAGCCCAAGATGGGGGGGAGAGACCCAGTACTTC. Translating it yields CASSPRWGGETQYF.